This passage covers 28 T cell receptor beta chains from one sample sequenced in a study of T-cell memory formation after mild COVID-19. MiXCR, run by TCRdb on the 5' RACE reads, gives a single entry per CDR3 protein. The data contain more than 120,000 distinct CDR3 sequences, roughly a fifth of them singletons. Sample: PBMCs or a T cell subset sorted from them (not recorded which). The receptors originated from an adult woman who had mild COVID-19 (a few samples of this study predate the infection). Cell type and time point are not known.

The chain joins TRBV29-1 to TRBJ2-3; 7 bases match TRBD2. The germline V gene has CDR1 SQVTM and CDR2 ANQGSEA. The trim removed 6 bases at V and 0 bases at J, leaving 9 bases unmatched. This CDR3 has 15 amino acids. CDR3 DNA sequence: TGCAGCGTAGCTCCCGGGACTACAAGCACAGATACGCAGTATTTT. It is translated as CSVAPGTTSTDTQYF.

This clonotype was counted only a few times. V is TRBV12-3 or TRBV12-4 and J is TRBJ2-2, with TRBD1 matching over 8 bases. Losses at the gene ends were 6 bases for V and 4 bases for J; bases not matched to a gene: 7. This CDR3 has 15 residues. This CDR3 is CASSLETGATGELFF. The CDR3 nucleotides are TGTGCCAGCAGCCTAGAGACAGGGGCCACCGGGGAGCTGTTTTTT.

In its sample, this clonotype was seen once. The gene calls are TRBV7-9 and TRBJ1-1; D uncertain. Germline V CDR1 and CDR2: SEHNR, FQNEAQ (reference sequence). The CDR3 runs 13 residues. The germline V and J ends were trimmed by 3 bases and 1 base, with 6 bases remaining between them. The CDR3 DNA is TGTGCCAGCAGCTTTCGTAAGAACACTGAAGCTTTCTTT. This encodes CASSFRKNTEAFF.

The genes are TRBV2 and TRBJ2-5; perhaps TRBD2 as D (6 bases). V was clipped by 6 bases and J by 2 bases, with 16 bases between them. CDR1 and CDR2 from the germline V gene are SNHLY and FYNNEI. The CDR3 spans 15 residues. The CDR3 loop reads CASRGQGLLQETQYF. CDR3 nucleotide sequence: TGTGCCAGCAGGGGGCAGGGACTCCTACAAGAGACCCAGTACTTC.

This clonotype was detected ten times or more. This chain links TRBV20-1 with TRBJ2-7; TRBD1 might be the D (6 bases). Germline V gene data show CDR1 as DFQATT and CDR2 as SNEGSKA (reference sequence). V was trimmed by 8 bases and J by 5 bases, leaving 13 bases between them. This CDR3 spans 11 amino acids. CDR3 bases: TGCAGTCCAAAACAGGGTAACGAGCAGTACTTC. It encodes CSPKQGNEQYF.

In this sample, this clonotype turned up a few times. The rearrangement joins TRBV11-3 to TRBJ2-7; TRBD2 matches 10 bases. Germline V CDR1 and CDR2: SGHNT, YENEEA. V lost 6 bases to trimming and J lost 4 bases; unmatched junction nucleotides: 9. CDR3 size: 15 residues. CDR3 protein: CASSLGTSAIYEQYF. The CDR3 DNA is TGTGCCAGCAGTCTCGGGACTAGCGCGATTTACGAGCAGTACTTC.

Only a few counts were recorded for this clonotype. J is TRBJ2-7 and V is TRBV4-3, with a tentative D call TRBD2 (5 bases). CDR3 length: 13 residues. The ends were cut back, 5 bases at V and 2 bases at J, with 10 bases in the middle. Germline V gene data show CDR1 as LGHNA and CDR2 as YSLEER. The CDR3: CASSAGLAYEQYF. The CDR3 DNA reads TGCGCCAGCAGCGCAGGACTCGCCTACGAGCAGTACTTC.

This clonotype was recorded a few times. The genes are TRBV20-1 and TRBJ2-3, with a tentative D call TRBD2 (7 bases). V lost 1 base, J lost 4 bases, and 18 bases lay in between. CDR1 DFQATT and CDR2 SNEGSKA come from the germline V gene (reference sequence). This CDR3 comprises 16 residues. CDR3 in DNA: TGCAGTGCTAGAGCCACAAGGGGGGGCCAGCCAGATACGCAGTATTTT. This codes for CSARATRGGQPDTQYF.

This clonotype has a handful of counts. The CDR3 spells CASSNPGGADYGYTF. The DNA of the CDR3 is TGTGCCAGCAGTAATCCAGGGGGCGCGGACTATGGCTACACCTTC. The rearrangement joins TRBV6-6 to TRBJ1-2; 8 bases agree with TRBD1. Unmatched junction bases numbered 8, after V lost 5 bases and J lost 3 bases. Per the germline V gene, CDR1 is MNHNY and CDR2 is SVGAGI (reference sequence). CDR3 length: 15 residues.

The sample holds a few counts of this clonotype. As DNA, the CDR3 is TGCGCCAGCAGGGGTGGGGCTAGCGAATTCTACGAGCAGTACTTC. Its protein is CASRGGASEFYEQYF. V and J are TRBV10-2 and TRBJ2-7; D may be TRBD2 (6 bases). Looked up from germline, CDR1 is WSHSY and CDR2 is SAAADI. Deletions cut 6 bases from V and 3 bases from J, with 18 bases between. The CDR3 spans 15 residues.

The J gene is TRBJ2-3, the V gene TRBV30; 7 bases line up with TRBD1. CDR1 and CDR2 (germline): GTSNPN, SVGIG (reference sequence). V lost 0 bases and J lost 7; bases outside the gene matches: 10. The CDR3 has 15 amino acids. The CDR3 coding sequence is TGTGCCTGGAGTGTAAGAGGGGGCGCCAAAAATACGCAGTATTTT. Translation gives CAWSVRGGAKNTQYF.

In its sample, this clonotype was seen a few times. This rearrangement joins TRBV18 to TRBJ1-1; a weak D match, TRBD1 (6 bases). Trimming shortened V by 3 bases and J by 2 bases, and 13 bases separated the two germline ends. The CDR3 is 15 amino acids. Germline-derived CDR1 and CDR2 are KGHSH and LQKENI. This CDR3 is CASSPNRDPNTEAFF. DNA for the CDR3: TGTGCCAGCTCACCGAACAGGGACCCCAACACTGAAGCTTTCTTT.

CDR3 coding DNA: TGTGCCAGCAGCCGTTCGGGGAGCACTGAAGCTTTCTTT. This translates into CASSRSGSTEAFF. The rearrangement links TRBV7-9 to TRBJ1-1; the D is unclear. Trimming left V 5 bases short and J 4 bases short, with 11 bases between. CDR3 length: 13 amino acids. Germline CDR1 SEHNR, CDR2 FQNEAQ (reference sequence).

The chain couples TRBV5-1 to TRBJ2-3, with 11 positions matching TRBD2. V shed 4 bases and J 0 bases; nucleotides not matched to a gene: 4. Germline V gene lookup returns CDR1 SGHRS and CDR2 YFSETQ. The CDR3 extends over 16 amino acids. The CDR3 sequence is CASSAGLAGSTDTQYF. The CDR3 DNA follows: TGCGCCAGCAGCGCAGGACTAGCGGGCAGCACAGATACGCAGTATTTT.

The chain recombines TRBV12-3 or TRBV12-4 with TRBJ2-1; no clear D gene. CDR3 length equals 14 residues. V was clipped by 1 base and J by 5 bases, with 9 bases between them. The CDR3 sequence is CASSLGARNNEQFF. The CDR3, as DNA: TGTGCCAGCAGTTTAGGGGCCCGGAACAATGAGCAGTTCTTC.

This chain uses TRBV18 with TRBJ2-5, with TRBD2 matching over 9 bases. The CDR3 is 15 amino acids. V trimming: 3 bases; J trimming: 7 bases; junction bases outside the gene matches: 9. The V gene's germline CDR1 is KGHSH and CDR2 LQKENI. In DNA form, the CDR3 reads TGTGCCAGCTCACCCCGGACTAGCGACGCAGGGACCCAGTACTTC. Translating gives CASSPRTSDAGTQYF.

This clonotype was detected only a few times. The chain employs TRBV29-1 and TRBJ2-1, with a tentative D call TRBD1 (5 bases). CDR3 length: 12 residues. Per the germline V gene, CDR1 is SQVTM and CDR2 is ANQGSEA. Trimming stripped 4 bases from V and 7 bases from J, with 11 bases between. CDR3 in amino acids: CSVVQGVNEQFF. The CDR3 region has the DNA TGCAGCGTTGTGCAGGGTGTAAATGAGCAGTTCTTC.

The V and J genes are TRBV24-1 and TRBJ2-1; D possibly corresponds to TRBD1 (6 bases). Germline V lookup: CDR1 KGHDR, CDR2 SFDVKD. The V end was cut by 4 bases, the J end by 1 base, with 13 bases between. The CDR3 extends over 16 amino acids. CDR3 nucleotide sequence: TGTGCCACCAGTGACCCGCCAGGGGTTTCCTACAATGAGCAGTTCTTC. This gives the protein CATSDPPGVSYNEQFF.

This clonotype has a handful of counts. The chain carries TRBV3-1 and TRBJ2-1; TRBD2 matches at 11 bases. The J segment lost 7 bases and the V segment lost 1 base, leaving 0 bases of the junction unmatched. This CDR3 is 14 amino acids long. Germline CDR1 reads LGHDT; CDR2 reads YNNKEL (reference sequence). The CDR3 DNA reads TGTGCCAGCAGCCAAGGACTAGCGGGGAATGAGCAGTTCTTC. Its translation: CASSQGLAGNEQFF.

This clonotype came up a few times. The CDR3 DNA follows: TGTGCCAGCAGCCCGGGACAGAAAGAGACCCAGTACTTC. This codes for CASSPGQKETQYF. V and J are TRBV3-1 and TRBJ2-5, with 7 bases identical to TRBD1. Germline V gene lookup returns CDR1 LGHDT and CDR2 YNNKEL (reference sequence). The J segment lost 3 bases and the V segment lost 4 bases, leaving 2 bases of the junction unmatched. This CDR3 has 13 amino acids.

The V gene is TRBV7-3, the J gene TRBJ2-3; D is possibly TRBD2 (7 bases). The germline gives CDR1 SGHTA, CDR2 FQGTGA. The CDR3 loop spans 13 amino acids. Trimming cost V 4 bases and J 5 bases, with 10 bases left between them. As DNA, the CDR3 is TGTGCCAGCAGCTCGGGGGGCGAAGATACGCAGTATTTT. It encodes CASSSGGEDTQYF.

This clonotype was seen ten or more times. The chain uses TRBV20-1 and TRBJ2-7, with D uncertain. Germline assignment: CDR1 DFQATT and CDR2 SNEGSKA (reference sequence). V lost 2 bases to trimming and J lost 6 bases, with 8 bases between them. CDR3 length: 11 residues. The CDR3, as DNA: TGCAGTGCTAGACGCCGACTCGAGCAGTACTTC. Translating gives CSARRRLEQYF.

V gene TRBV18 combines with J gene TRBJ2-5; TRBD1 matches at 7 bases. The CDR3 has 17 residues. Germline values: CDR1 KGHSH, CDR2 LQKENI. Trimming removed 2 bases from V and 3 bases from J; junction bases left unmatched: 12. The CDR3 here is CASSPRNQQGTKETQYF. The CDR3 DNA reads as TGTGCCAGCTCACCAAGAAACCAACAGGGGACCAAAGAGACCCAGTACTTC.

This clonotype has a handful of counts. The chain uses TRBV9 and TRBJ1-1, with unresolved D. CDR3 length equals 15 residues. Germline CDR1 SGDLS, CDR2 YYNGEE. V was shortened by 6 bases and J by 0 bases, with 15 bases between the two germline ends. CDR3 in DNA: TGTGCCAGCACCCGGCGGCCGACACTGAACACTGAAGCTTTCTTT. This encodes CASTRRPTLNTEAFF.

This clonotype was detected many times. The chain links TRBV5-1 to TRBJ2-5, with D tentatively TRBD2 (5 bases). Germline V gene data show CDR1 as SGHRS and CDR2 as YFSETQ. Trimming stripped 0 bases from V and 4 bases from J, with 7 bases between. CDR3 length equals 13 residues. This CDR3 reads CASSLVGRETQYF. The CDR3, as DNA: TGCGCCAGCAGCTTGGTGGGGAGAGAGACCCAGTACTTC.

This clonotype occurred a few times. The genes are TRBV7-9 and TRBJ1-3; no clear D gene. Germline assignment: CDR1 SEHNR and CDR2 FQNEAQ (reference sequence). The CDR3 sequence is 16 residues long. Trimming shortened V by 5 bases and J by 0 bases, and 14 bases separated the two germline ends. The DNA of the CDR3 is TGTGCCAGCAGCAAGCCTCGGCTAATCTCTGGAAACACCATATATTTT. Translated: CASSKPRLISGNTIYF.

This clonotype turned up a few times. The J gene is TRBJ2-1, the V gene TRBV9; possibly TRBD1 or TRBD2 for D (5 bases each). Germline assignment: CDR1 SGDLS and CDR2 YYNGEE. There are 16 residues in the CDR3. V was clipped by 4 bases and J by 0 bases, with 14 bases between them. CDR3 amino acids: CASSLTGRSSYNEQFF. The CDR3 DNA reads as TGTGCCAGCAGCTTAACGGGACGGAGCTCCTACAATGAGCAGTTCTTC.

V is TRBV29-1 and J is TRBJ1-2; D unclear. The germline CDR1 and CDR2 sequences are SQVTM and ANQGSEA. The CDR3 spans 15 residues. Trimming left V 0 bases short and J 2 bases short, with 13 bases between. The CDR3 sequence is CSVEDRGETNYGYTF. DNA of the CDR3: TGCAGCGTTGAAGACCGGGGAGAGACGAACTATGGCTACACCTTC. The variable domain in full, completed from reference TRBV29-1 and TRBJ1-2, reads SAVISQKPSRDICQRGTSLTIQCQVDSQVTMMFWYRQQPGQSLTLIATANQGSEATYESGFVIDKFPISRPNLTFSTLTVSNMSPEDSSIYLCSVEDRGETNYGYTFGSGTRLTVV.